The T cell receptor (beta chain) described here comes from a study of blood T cell repertoires in COVID-19. Study at large: In each case, the material was cDNA or gDNA derived from T cells, B-cell-depleted T cells, or PBMCs.

The Seattle patients, enrolled during active infection, were followed longitudinally. Some clones are missing from TCRdb's copy, which holds only in-frame ones; the method was immunoSEQ multiplex PCR. The sample holds nearly 250,000 clones, about 82% seen once. Germline trimming cut 5 bases from V and 4 bases from J; bases unmatched to any gene: 2. CDR3 size: 14 residues. Looked up from germline, CDR1 is SGHRS and CDR2 is YFSETQ. The receptor's source is a woman aged 80 or older with COVID-19, enrolled during active disease. The sequencing sample was made of peripheral blood. The chain is built from TRBV5-1 and TRBJ2-2; 10 nucleotides line up with TRBD2. CDR3 sequence reads: CASSTSGVTGELFF. CDR3 nucleotide sequence: TGCGCCAGCAGTACTAGCGGGGTCACCGGGGAGCTGTTTTTT.